The 22 T cell receptor beta chains below were found in one sample sequenced in a study of T-cell memory formation after mild COVID-19. TCRdb ran MiXCR on the 5' RACE reads and lists one entry per CDR3 protein. The sample shows about 560,000 distinct CDR3 sequences, 15% to 20% of them seen only once. Sample: PBMCs or a T cell subset sorted from them (not recorded which). These receptors came from an adult woman who had mild COVID-19 (a few samples of this study predate the infection). Cell type and time point are not known.

This clonotype was counted only a few times. The chain recombines TRBV5-1 with TRBJ2-5, with TRBD1 identical over 12 bases. V shed 3 bases and J 5 bases; nucleotides not matched to a gene: 5. Germline CDR1 is SGHRS and CDR2 is YFSETQ. The CDR3 has 15 amino acids. CDR3 residues: CASSSGQGASETQYF. The CDR3 DNA reads as TGCGCCAGCAGCTCGGGACAGGGGGCATCGGAGACCCAGTACTTC.

Note on this clonotype: Compared with germline, one end of the junction differs, possibly owing to a read error. The genes are TRBV7-7 and TRBJ2-7, with D possibly being TRBD1 (5 bases). CDR3 length: 13 amino acids. Germline CDR1 is SSHAT and CDR2 is FNYEAQ (reference sequence). CDR3 sequence reads: CASSYSDNYEQYF. The CDR3 bases are TGTGCTAGCAGCTATTCGGACAACTACGAGCAGTACTTC.

This clonotype has ten or more counts. The chain combines TRBV7-9 with TRBJ2-2, with a weak D call TRBD1 (6 bases). The CDR3 runs 16 residues. Per the germline V gene, CDR1 is SEHNR and CDR2 is FQNEAQ (reference sequence). Trimming took off 1 base at V and 1 base at J, with 10 bases between the two ends. The CDR3 sequence is CASSLDGTMNTGELFF. CDR3 coding DNA: TGTGCCAGCAGCTTAGATGGGACAATGAACACCGGGGAGCTGTTTTTT.

The genes are TRBV19 and TRBJ2-7; possible D gene TRBD1, 6 bases. Per germline, CDR1 LNHDA and CDR2 SQIVND (reference sequence). The CDR3 is 15 amino acids. Trimming cost V 3 bases and J 1 base, with 13 bases left between them. CDR3 sequence reads: CASSITGSSSYEQYF. CDR3 sequence (DNA): TGTGCCAGTAGTATCACAGGGTCCTCATCCTACGAGCAGTACTTC.

The chain has TRBV7-2 and TRBJ2-7, with TRBD1 matching 7 bases. Germline CDR1 and CDR2: SGHTA and FQGNSA. This CDR3 spans 14 amino acids. J gave up 2 bases and V 5 bases, and 6 bases lay outside the gene matches. The CDR3 coding sequence is TGTGCCAGCAGCCCCGGACAGGTACCCTACGAGCAGTACTTC. Amino acids: CASSPGQVPYEQYF.

The gene calls are TRBV6-5 and TRBJ1-1; D not certain. The CDR3 spans 15 residues. Germline lookup yields CDR1 MNHEY and CDR2 SVGAGI. V was shortened by 5 bases and J by 1 base, with 14 bases between the two germline ends. In nucleotides, the CDR3 is TGTGCCAGCAGTCGGGATCGACGGGAGAACACTGAAGCTTTCTTT. Amino acid sequence: CASSRDRRENTEAFF.

This clonotype turned up a few times. The chain has TRBV6-4 and TRBJ2-1; D is perhaps TRBD1 or TRBD2 (6 bases each). Per the germline V gene, CDR1 is MRHNA and CDR2 is SNTAGT. The CDR3 totals 15 residues. V gave up 6 bases and J gave up 5 bases, with 17 bases separating them. CDR3 DNA sequence: TGTGCCAGCAGCAACGGAGGGGGGTCGCACAATGAGCAGTTCTTC. Residues: CASSNGGGSHNEQFF.

There are a few counts of this clonotype. The chain carries TRBV19 and TRBJ1-1, with 9 positions matching TRBD1. The CDR3 sequence is 15 residues long. Germline trimming cut 5 bases from V and 3 bases from J; bases unmatched to any gene: 7. The germline gives CDR1 LNHDA, CDR2 SQIVND (reference sequence). For the CDR3, the DNA is TGTGCCAGTAGTGTAGGCCGGGACAGGGACACTGAAGCTTTCTTT. This gives the protein CASSVGRDRDTEAFF.

The chain links TRBV9 to TRBJ2-7; either TRBD1 or TRBD2 may supply D (6 bases each). From germline, CDR1 is SGDLS and CDR2 YYNGEE. CDR3 length: 15 amino acids. The V end was cut by 0 bases, the J end by 4 bases, with 14 bases between. The CDR3 sequence: CASSVDPGAGYEQYF. The CDR3 bases are TGTGCCAGCAGCGTAGATCCGGGGGCGGGGTACGAGCAGTACTTC.

This clonotype was observed at least ten times. The genes are TRBV7-2 and TRBJ2-3; 7 nucleotides line up with TRBD1. This CDR3 contains 17 residues. In germline, CDR1 is SGHTA, CDR2 FQGNSA. V lost 5 bases and J lost 3; bases outside the gene matches: 14. DNA for the CDR3: TGTGCCAGCAGCGCAATAGGTCGACAGGGTAGGACAGATACGCAGTATTTT. Translation gives CASSAIGRQGRTDTQYF.

The V and J genes are TRBV6-5 and TRBJ2-7, with D possibly TRBD1 on 6 matching bases. This CDR3 has 12 residues. Germline CDR1 MNHEY, CDR2 SVGAGI. Trimming left V 6 bases short and J 9 bases short, with 15 bases between. DNA for the CDR3: TGTGCCAGCAGCCGCGACAGGACCTTGCAGTACTTC. Its protein product is CASSRDRTLQYF.

V is TRBV20-1 and J is TRBJ2-7, with 7 bases fitting TRBD2. Germline CDR1 is DFQATT and CDR2 is SNEGSKA (reference sequence). The CDR3 is 12 residues long. The junction had 5 bases not matched to a gene; V was cut back by 7 bases and J by 2 bases. CDR3 residues: CSGREGTYEQYF. DNA of the CDR3: TGCAGTGGCAGGGAGGGGACCTACGAGCAGTACTTC.

This chain joins TRBV18 and TRBJ1-1; TRBD1 is a possible D gene (5 bases). V was pared by 3 bases and J by 5 bases, with 7 bases between. Per the germline V gene, CDR1 is KGHSH and CDR2 is LQKENI. The CDR3 covers 12 residues. In DNA, the CDR3 is TGTGCCAGCTCACCTGGGACGACTGAAGCTTTCTTT. As protein: CASSPGTTEAFF.

This clonotype appeared a few times. V usage is TRBV20-1 and J usage is TRBJ2-5; 8 bases are a match to TRBD2. This CDR3 spans 15 amino acids. Germline assignment: CDR1 DFQATT and CDR2 SNEGSKA (reference sequence). V lost 2 bases and J lost 4; bases outside the gene matches: 9. Here the CDR3 DNA reads TGCAGTGCTAGACCGGGACTAGGGGAGGTAGAGACCCAGTACTTC. Translating gives CSARPGLGEVETQYF.

The chain links TRBV5-5 to TRBJ2-3; D might be TRBD1 (5 bases). CDR1 SGHKS and CDR2 YYEKEE come from the germline V gene (reference sequence). Trimming took 2 bases from V and 6 from J, leaving 22 bases between them. The CDR3 extends over 17 amino acids. This CDR3 reads CASSFMFPLTASDTQYF. CDR3 DNA: TGTGCCAGCAGCTTCATGTTCCCCTTGACAGCTTCGGATACGCAGTATTTT.

This clonotype has more than one count but fewer than ten. The chain combines TRBV12-3 or TRBV12-4 with TRBJ1-1, with D perhaps TRBD1 (5 bases). This CDR3 has 15 amino acids. Trimming left V 5 bases short and J 0 bases short, with 13 bases between. CDR3 bases: TGTGCCAGCAGTGTCAGGTGGACACTGAACACTGAAGCTTTCTTT. Protein sequence: CASSVRWTLNTEAFF.

This clonotype appeared many times. This chain links TRBV20-1 with TRBJ1-4, with D hard to call. The germline gives CDR1 DFQATT, CDR2 SNEGSKA (reference sequence). CDR3 length: 13 amino acids. Trimming took 3 bases from V and 4 from J, leaving 9 bases between them. CDR3 sequence (DNA): TGCAGTGCTAGGTTCGGAAATAATGAAAAACTGTTTTTT. Protein product: CSARFGNNEKLFF.

This clonotype was picked up a small number of times. This rearrangement joins TRBV7-2 to TRBJ1-2, with TRBD1 identical over 7 bases. The trim removed 3 bases at V and 4 bases at J, leaving 8 bases unmatched. The germline CDR1 and CDR2 sequences are SGHTA and FQGNSA. The CDR3 is 15 amino acids. CDR3 bases: TGTGCCAGCAGCTTTATTCCACAGGGGCCCTATGGCTACACCTTC. It specifies CASSFIPQGPYGYTF.

The rearrangement links TRBV20-1 to TRBJ2-7, with D hard to call. The germline V gene encodes CDR1 DFQATT and CDR2 SNEGSKA (reference sequence). V lost 6 bases, J lost 3 bases, and 15 bases lay in between. The CDR3 totals 13 residues. The CDR3 sequence: CSAEQSVGYEQYF. CDR3 nucleotide sequence: TGCAGTGCCGAGCAGAGTGTGGGCTACGAGCAGTACTTC.

In its sample, this clonotype was seen many times. The chain employs TRBV5-1 and TRBJ1-2; D is ambiguous. There are 15 residues in the CDR3. Deletions cut 4 bases from V and 4 bases from J, with 17 bases between. Germline lookup yields CDR1 SGHRS and CDR2 YFSETQ. The CDR3 DNA follows: TGCGCCAGCAGCAGCCCGGGAGAGGGTAGCTATGGCTACACCTTC. It yields the protein CASSSPGEGSYGYTF.

The chain links TRBV2 to TRBJ2-5, with 9 nucleotides matching TRBD1. CDR3 length equals 14 residues. Per germline, CDR1 SNHLY and CDR2 FYNNEI. Trimming removed 7 bases from V and 5 bases from J; junction bases left unmatched: 8. The CDR3 nucleotides are TGTGCCAGCACCCAACAGGGGGCTGGCGAGACCCAGTACTTC. Encoded protein: CASTQQGAGETQYF.

This clonotype has ten or more counts. This sequence joins TRBV5-5 and TRBJ1-2; D not certain. Germline CDR1 SGHKS, CDR2 YYEKEE (reference sequence). CDR3 size: 13 residues. The V gene lost 0 bases and the J gene lost 3 bases, with 6 bases spanning the gap. This CDR3 reads CASSLEGDYGYTF. CDR3 coding DNA: TGTGCCAGCAGCTTGGAGGGTGACTATGGCTACACCTTC.